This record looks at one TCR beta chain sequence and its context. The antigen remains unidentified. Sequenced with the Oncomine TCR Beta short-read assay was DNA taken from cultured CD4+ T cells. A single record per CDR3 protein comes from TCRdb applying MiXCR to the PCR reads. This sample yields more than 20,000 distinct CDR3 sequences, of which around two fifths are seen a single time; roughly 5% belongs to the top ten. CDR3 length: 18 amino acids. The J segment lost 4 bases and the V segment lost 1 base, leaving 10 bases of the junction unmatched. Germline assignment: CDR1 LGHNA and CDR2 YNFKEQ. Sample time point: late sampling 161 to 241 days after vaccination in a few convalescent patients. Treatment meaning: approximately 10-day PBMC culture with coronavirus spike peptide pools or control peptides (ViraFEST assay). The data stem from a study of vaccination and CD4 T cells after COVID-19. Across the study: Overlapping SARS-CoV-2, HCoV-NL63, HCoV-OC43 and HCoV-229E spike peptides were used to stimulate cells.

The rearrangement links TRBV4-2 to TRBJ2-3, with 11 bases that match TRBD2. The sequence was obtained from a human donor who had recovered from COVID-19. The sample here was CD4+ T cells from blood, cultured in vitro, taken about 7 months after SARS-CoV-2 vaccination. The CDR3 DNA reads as TGTGCCAGCAGCCAAGGGTCTACTAGCGGGAGTAGGTCAGATACGCAGTATTTT. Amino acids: CASSQGSTSGSRSDTQYF.